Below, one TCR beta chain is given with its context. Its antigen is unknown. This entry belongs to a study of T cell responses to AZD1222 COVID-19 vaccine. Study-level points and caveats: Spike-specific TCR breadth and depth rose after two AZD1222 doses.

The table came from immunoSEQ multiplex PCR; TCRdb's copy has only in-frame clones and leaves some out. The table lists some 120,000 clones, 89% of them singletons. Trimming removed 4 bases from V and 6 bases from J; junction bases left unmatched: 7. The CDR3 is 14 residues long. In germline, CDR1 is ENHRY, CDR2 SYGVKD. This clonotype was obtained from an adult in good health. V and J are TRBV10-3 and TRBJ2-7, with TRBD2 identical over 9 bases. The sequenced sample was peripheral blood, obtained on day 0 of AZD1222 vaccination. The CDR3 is CAISAQRGESEQYF. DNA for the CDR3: TGTGCCATCAGTGCACAGCGGGGGGAATCCGAGCAGTACTTC.